This T cell receptor (beta chain) was identified during a study of blood T cells in healthy people across ages. The CDR3 covers 13 residues. V was clipped by 6 bases and J by 2 bases, with 11 bases between them. Primed by a sample-barcoded 5' primer and a J-beta primer mix, a second PCR proceeded for roughly 7 to 12 cycles. From the 5' RACE reads, TCRdb called clonotypes with MiXCR, one entry per CDR3 protein. The repertoire holds around 1,000,000 distinct CDR3 sequences, with 30% to 40% as singletons. Sequencing was carried out using blood. The clonotype originates from a man between 18 and 29 years old in good health. The chain links TRBV12-3 or TRBV12-4 to TRBJ2-7; TRBD1 might be the D (6 bases). The CDR3 is CASSPRTAYEQYF. CDR3 nucleotides: TGTGCCAGCAGCCCCCGGACAGCCTACGAGCAGTACTTC.